These 3 T cell receptor beta chains were sequenced from one sample in a study of blood T cell repertoires in COVID-19. The method was immunoSEQ multiplex PCR; TCRdb's version includes in-frame clones alone and lacks a portion of them. The sample contains some 150,000 clones, less than 90% of which appear only once. The sequenced sample consisted of peripheral blood. These receptors were obtained from a human donor in a cohort sampled during active COVID-19.

The chain has TRBV27 and TRBJ1-5, with D possibly TRBD1 on 5 matching bases. The CDR3 length is 13 residues. Trimming cost V 6 bases and J 11 bases, with 17 bases left between them. Looked up from germline, CDR1 is MNHEY and CDR2 is SMNVEV (reference sequence). The CDR3 loop is CASSFPGEGAQHF. The CDR3 DNA reads as TGTGCCAGCAGCTTCCCGGGAGAAGGGGCCCAGCATTTT.

This clone occurred many times. The rearrangement joins TRBV4-2 to TRBJ2-7; TRBD2 matches at 10 bases. This CDR3 has 16 amino acids. The germline V gene encodes CDR1 LGHNA and CDR2 YNFKEQ. The ends lost 0 bases at V and 5 bases at J; junction bases unmatched: 7. The CDR3 sequence is CASSQDRPSGGHEQYF. DNA of the CDR3: TGTGCCAGCAGCCAAGATCGTCCTAGCGGGGGCCACGAGCAGTACTTC.

This clone occurred once. The chain couples TRBV28 to TRBJ1-4; the match to TRBD1 covers 10 bases. J gave up 2 bases and V 6 bases, and 9 bases lay outside the gene matches. This CDR3 has 17 residues. Germline V CDR1 and CDR2: MDHEN, SYDVKM. CDR3 sequence reads: CASSPTGGRGTNEKLFF. The CDR3 region has the DNA TGTGCCAGCAGCCCGACAGGGGGCAGGGGTACTAATGAAAAACTGTTTTTT. Drawing the rest from reference TRBV28 and TRBJ1-4, the complete variable domain is DVKVTQSSRYLVKRTGEKVFLECVQDMDHENMFWYRQDPGLGLRLIYFSYDVKMKEKGDIPEGYSVSREKKERFSLILESASTNQTSMYLCASSPTGGRGTNEKLFFGSGTQLSVL.